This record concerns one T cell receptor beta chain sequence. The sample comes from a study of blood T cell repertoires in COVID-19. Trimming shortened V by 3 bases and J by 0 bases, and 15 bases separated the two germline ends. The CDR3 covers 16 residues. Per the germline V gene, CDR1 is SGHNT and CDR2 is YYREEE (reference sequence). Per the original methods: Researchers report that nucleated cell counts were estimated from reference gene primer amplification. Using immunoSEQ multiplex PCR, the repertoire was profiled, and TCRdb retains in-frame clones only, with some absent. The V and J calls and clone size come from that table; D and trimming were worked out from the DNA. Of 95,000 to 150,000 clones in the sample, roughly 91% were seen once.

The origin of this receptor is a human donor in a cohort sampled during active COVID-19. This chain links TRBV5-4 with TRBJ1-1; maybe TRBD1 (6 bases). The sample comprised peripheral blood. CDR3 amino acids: CASSSLGGGMNTEAFF. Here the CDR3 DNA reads TGTGCCAGCAGCTCCCTTGGGGGGGGCATGAACACTGAAGCTTTCTTT.